A single sample is the source of the 32 T cell receptor beta chains below, sequenced in a study of T cell responses to AZD1222 COVID-19 vaccine. This table comes from immunoSEQ multiplex PCR, and its TCRdb copy is limited to in-frame clones, with some not included. This table has about 120,000 clones, about 89% appearing once. This specimen consisted of peripheral blood, obtained on day 0 of AZD1222 vaccination. Receptors were obtained from an adult in good health.

The chain is built from TRBV7-9 and TRBJ1-3; the D is unclear. The V end was cut by 2 bases, the J end by 0 bases, with 2 bases between. The CDR3 totals 13 residues. The V gene's germline CDR1 is SEHNR and CDR2 FQNEAQ (reference sequence). The CDR3 DNA sequence: TGTGCCAGCAGCTTATCCTCTGGAAACACCATATATTTT. It specifies CASSLSSGNTIYF.

The chain has TRBV27 and TRBJ1-2; TRBD1 might be the D (5 bases). V lost 6 bases and J lost 7, with 9 bases in between. CDR3 size: 11 residues. CDR1 MNHEY and CDR2 SMNVEV come from the germline V gene (reference sequence). The CDR3 DNA reads TGTGCCAGCAGGGCAGGGTTTGGCTACACCTTC. Translated, it gives CASRAGFGYTF.

V usage is TRBV19 and J usage is TRBJ2-2; TRBD2 is a possible D gene (5 bases). V was cut by 6 bases and J by 4 bases, with 12 bases left in between. The CDR3 extends over 14 amino acids. The germline V gene encodes CDR1 LNHDA and CDR2 SQIVND (reference sequence). The CDR3: CASRISAGTGELFF. Here the CDR3 DNA reads TGTGCCAGTAGGATAAGTGCGGGCACCGGGGAGCTGTTTTTT.

This sequence joins TRBV12-3 or TRBV12-4 and TRBJ2-2; no reliable D call. The length of the CDR3 is 13 residues. Trimming shortened V by 3 bases and J by 6 bases, and 8 bases separated the two germline ends. CDR3 in amino acids: CASSFGSPGELFF. CDR3 in DNA: TGTGCCAGCAGTTTCGGTTCCCCCGGGGAGCTGTTTTTT.

The chain has TRBV11-3 and TRBJ2-2; no firm D call. Germline CDR1 reads SGHNT; CDR2 reads YENEEA. The CDR3 covers 12 residues. Trimming removed 3 bases from V and 10 bases from J, with 9 bases in between. CDR3 region: CASSLGRTELFF. The CDR3 DNA follows: TGTGCCAGCAGCTTGGGAAGGACGGAGCTGTTTTTT.

This clone was counted between two and nine times. The V call is TRBV2, the J call TRBJ2-2, with a weak D call TRBD1 (5 bases). The length of the CDR3 is 14 residues. Trimming shortened V by 5 bases and J by 6 bases, and 13 bases separated the two germline ends. Germline assignment: CDR1 SNHLY and CDR2 FYNNEI. CDR3 coding DNA: TGTGCCAGCAGTAAGACAGTCTTTTCCGGGGAGCTGTTTTTT. This encodes CASSKTVFSGELFF.

This chain uses TRBV7-2 with TRBJ2-7, with D perhaps assigned TRBD1 or TRBD2 (5 bases each). The V and J ends lost 11 bases and 5 bases respectively, with 19 bases between them. CDR1 is SGHTA and CDR2 is FQGNSA in the germline V gene. The length of the CDR3 is 13 residues. CDR3 in amino acids: CAVLYTGTNEQYF. CDR3 DNA sequence: TGTGCCGTGTTGTACACCGGGACCAACGAGCAGTACTTC.

The J gene is TRBJ1-1, the V gene TRBV14; D possibly corresponds to TRBD1 (6 bases). This CDR3 is built from 14 residues. Germline V lookup: CDR1 SGHDN, CDR2 FVKESK. Trimming took 10 bases from V and 1 from J, leaving 16 bases between them. CDR3 DNA: TGTGCCATCCCCTCGGGGGCGGAGAACACTGAAGCTTTCTTT. Residues: CAIPSGAENTEAFF.

The chain links TRBV19 to TRBJ1-1; D is ambiguous. Germline assignment: CDR1 LNHDA and CDR2 SQIVND (reference sequence). The CDR3 contains 13 residues. V dropped 3 bases and J dropped 3 bases, with 8 bases sitting between them. The CDR3 nucleotides are TGTGCCAGTAGTATTGGGAGGCACACTGAAGCTTTCTTT. It translates to CASSIGRHTEAFF.

The chain's CDR3 is CASSDGGVGNTEAFF. CDR3 nucleotide sequence: TGTGCCAGCAGTGATGGGGGGGTTGGGAACACTGAAGCTTTCTTT. The V gene is TRBV2, the J gene TRBJ1-1, with a weak D call TRBD1 (5 bases). This CDR3 contains 15 residues. Trimming stripped 3 bases from V and 1 base from J, with 12 bases between. Germline V CDR1 and CDR2: SNHLY, FYNNEI.

The chain links TRBV6-2 or TRBV6-3 to TRBJ2-5; 15 nucleotides align to TRBD2. The CDR3 has 22 residues. Germline CDR1 reads MNHEY; CDR2 reads SVGEGT. V was pared by 7 bases and J by 5 bases, with 26 bases of the junction left unmatched. CDR3 protein: CASTPPAPPGLAGGQGRETQYF. The CDR3 DNA is TGTGCCAGCACCCCCCCCGCCCCTCCTGGACTAGCGGGGGGGCAGGGCCGGGAGACCCAGTACTTC.

The V and J genes are TRBV9 and TRBJ2-1; TRBD2 aligns across 7 bases. Germline V CDR1 and CDR2: SGDLS, YYNGEE. The CDR3 length is 15 residues. The junction had 4 bases not matched to a gene; V was cut back by 1 base and J by 3 bases. The CDR3 region has the DNA TGTGCCAGCAGCGTACACAGCGGGGACTACAATGAGCAGTTCTTC. It encodes CASSVHSGDYNEQFF.

In DNA form, the CDR3 reads TGTGCCAGCAGTGAAGGGACAGGGAACCAGCATTTT. It specifies CASSEGTGNQHF. The gene calls are TRBV6-1 and TRBJ1-5, with 8 bases fitting TRBD1. J gave up 12 bases and V 1 base, and 2 bases lay outside the gene matches. The CDR3 is made up of 12 amino acids. Per germline, CDR1 MNHNS and CDR2 SASEGT.

The chain is built from TRBV30 and TRBJ2-2; TRBD2 matches at 11 bases. J lost 7 bases, V lost 4 bases, and 5 bases had no gene match. This CDR3 contains 14 residues. Germline V gene lookup returns CDR1 GTSNPN and CDR2 SVGIG (reference sequence). CDR3 residues: CAWTSGGYIGELFF. The CDR3 coding sequence is TGTGCCTGGACTAGCGGGGGGTATATCGGGGAGCTGTTTTTT. Variable domain in full (rest from reference TRBV30 and TRBJ2-2): SQTIHQWPATLVQPVGSPLSLECTVEGTSNPNLYWYRQAAGRGLQLLFYSVGIGQISSEVPQNLSASRPQDRQFILSSKKLLLSDSGFYLCAWTSGGYIGELFFGEGSRLTVL.

The CDR3 region has the DNA TGCGCCAGCAGCCAAGGCCAGGGTCTCTCCTACGAGCAGTACTTC. It translates to CASSQGQGLSYEQYF. The chain has TRBV4-1 and TRBJ2-7, with D perhaps matching TRBD1 (5 bases). Germline values: CDR1 MGHRA, CDR2 YSYEKL. The germline V and J ends were trimmed by 1 base and 0 bases, with 10 bases remaining between them. CDR3 length: 15 residues.

The chain joins TRBV10-3 to TRBJ1-6, with 7 bases identical to TRBD1. Trimming cost V 6 bases and J 7 bases; bases outside gene matches: 6. This CDR3 spans 14 amino acids. In germline, CDR1 is ENHRY, CDR2 SYGVKD. CDR3 in amino acids: CAISSGTENSPLHF. CDR3 bases: TGTGCCATCAGCTCCGGGACAGAGAATTCACCCCTCCACTTT.

The V and J genes are TRBV6-4 and TRBJ1-6, with D unclear. Trimming stripped 4 bases from V and 4 bases from J, with 14 bases between. Germline CDR1 and CDR2: MRHNA and SNTAGT. The CDR3 is 16 amino acids. In nucleotides, the CDR3 is TGTGCCAGCAGTGGGGCCTCCCTGGGATATAATTCACCCCTCCACTTT. Protein product: CASSGASLGYNSPLHF.

This clone has just a few counts. This chain joins TRBV30 and TRBJ1-5, with D perhaps matching TRBD1 (5 bases). The ends were cut back, 4 bases at V and 0 bases at J, with 13 bases in the middle. The germline CDR1 and CDR2 sequences are GTSNPN and SVGIG (reference sequence). The CDR3 sequence is 15 residues long. The CDR3, as DNA: TGTGCCTGGAAAGACCCGGGGCCTAGCAATCAGCCCCAGCATTTT. Its protein is CAWKDPGPSNQPQHF.

This clone was found a few times. The CDR3 nucleotides are TGTGCCAGCAGTTTATGGACAGGGGGCCGGATTTTGTATGGCTACACCTTC. It encodes CASSLWTGGRILYGYTF. This sequence joins TRBV28 and TRBJ1-2, with 10 bases matching TRBD1. The junction had 9 bases not matched to a gene; V was cut back by 0 bases and J by 5 bases. The V gene's germline CDR1 is MDHEN and CDR2 SYDVKM. This CDR3 region has 17 residues.

The J gene is TRBJ2-3, the V gene TRBV5-1; D perhaps matches TRBD2 (7 bases). The CDR3 has 15 amino acids. Germline V gene lookup returns CDR1 SGHRS and CDR2 YFSETQ. Trimming shortened V by 3 bases and J by 3 bases, and 14 bases separated the two germline ends. The CDR3 spells CASSSWGGATDTQYF. In nucleotides, the CDR3 is TGCGCCAGCAGCTCCTGGGGGGGGGCTACAGATACGCAGTATTTT.

The chain carries TRBV7-2 and TRBJ1-1, with D possibly being TRBD1 (6 bases). Per the germline V gene, CDR1 is SGHTA and CDR2 is FQGNSA. Trimming shortened V by 1 base and J by 8 bases, and 11 bases separated the two germline ends. The CDR3 is 13 residues long. This CDR3 reads CASSLVGGREAFF. CDR3 coding DNA: TGTGCCAGCAGCTTAGTTGGGGGGCGAGAAGCTTTCTTT.

The chain has TRBV9 and TRBJ2-3; the match to TRBD2 covers 12 bases. This CDR3 contains 18 residues. Germline-derived CDR1 and CDR2 are SGDLS and YYNGEE. Trimming cost V 0 bases and J 2 bases; bases outside gene matches: 7. CDR3 in DNA: TGTGCCAGCAGCGTAGGGCTAGCGGGGGGGCTTTACACAGATACGCAGTATTTT. Translating it yields CASSVGLAGGLYTDTQYF.

This chain connects TRBV30 to TRBJ1-1; no firm D call. V lost 3 bases to trimming and J lost 1 base, with 6 bases between them. The CDR3 consists of 12 residues. Germline loops: CDR1 GTSNPN, CDR2 SVGIG (reference sequence). The CDR3 region is CAWSSRNTEAFF. CDR3 nucleotides: TGTGCCTGGAGCAGTAGGAACACTGAAGCTTTCTTT. Full variable domain (remainder filled in from reference TRBV30 and TRBJ1-1): SQTIHQWPATLVQPVGSPLSLECTVEGTSNPNLYWYRQAAGRGLQLLFYSVGIGQISSEVPQNLSASRPQDRQFILSSKKLLLSDSGFYLCAWSSRNTEAFFGQGTRLTVV.

This sequence joins TRBV5-1 and TRBJ2-7, with D possibly being TRBD1 (5 bases). Trimming took off 3 bases at V and 3 bases at J, with 13 bases between the two ends. Germline lookup yields CDR1 SGHRS and CDR2 YFSETQ. The CDR3 loop spans 14 amino acids. The CDR3 reads CASSSGLSFYEQYF. The CDR3 nucleotides are TGCGCCAGCAGCTCAGGGCTATCCTTCTACGAGCAGTACTTC.

This chain connects TRBV27 to TRBJ2-1; 8 bases line up with TRBD2. This CDR3 contains 14 residues. Germline trimming cut 3 bases from V and 3 bases from J; bases unmatched to any gene: 1. In germline, CDR1 is MNHEY, CDR2 SMNVEV (reference sequence). The CDR3 region has the DNA TGTGCCAGCAGTTTGGGGACTAGCTACAATGAGCAGTTCTTC. Protein sequence: CASSLGTSYNEQFF.

The rearrangement uses TRBV11-2 and TRBJ2-7, with a weak D call TRBD2 (6 bases). This CDR3 has 14 amino acids. V lost 2 bases and J 4 bases, leaving 12 bases between the germline ends. Germline CDR1 and CDR2: SGHAT and FQNNGV. CDR3 bases: TGTGCCAGCAGCTTAAATGCGGGGTATTACGAGCAGTACTTC. Residues: CASSLNAGYYEQYF.

The CDR3 nucleotides read TGTGCCAGCAGCCGCGGATCCTACAATGAGCAGTTCTTC. Amino acid sequence: CASSRGSYNEQFF. The chain combines TRBV5-6 with TRBJ2-1; D is undetermined. From germline, CDR1 is SGHDT and CDR2 YYEEEE. The V gene lost 4 bases and the J gene lost 1 base, with 6 bases spanning the gap. The CDR3 spans 13 residues.

The chain has TRBV2 and TRBJ1-5; D is possibly TRBD1 (5 bases). V lost 4 bases, J lost 0 bases, and 10 bases lay in between. The CDR3 has 15 amino acids. Germline V gene data show CDR1 as SNHLY and CDR2 as FYNNEI. This CDR3 is CASSVGDSSNQPQHF. CDR3 DNA: TGTGCCAGCAGTGTTGGAGACAGTAGCAATCAGCCCCAGCATTTT.

The rearrangement joins TRBV5-1 to TRBJ1-2, with a tentative D call TRBD1 (6 bases). The CDR3 has 14 amino acids. The V end was cut by 0 bases, the J end by 7 bases, with 13 bases between. Germline assignment: CDR1 SGHRS and CDR2 YFSETQ. The CDR3 nucleotides are TGCGCCAGCAGCTTGGTGGTGGGGGCGACTGGCTACACCTTC. Its protein product is CASSLVVGATGYTF.

V is TRBV6-1 and J is TRBJ1-1; D is possibly TRBD1 (6 bases). The germline CDR1 and CDR2 sequences are MNHNS and SASEGT. The length of the CDR3 is 14 residues. With 2 bases removed from V and 5 bases from J, the gap between germline ends came to 12 bases. CDR3 DNA: TGTGCCAGCAGTGAACCGGGGGCAAGGACTGAAGCTTTCTTT. This encodes CASSEPGARTEAFF.

The V gene is TRBV3-1 (or the pseudogene TRBV3-2), the J gene TRBJ1-6; D is perhaps TRBD1 (6 bases). V lost 4 bases, J lost 8 bases, and 18 bases lay in between. The CDR3 is 16 amino acids. The germline V gene has CDR1 LGHDT and CDR2 YNNKEL (reference sequence). The CDR3 protein is CASSPPAGALHSPLHF. In DNA form, the CDR3 reads TGTGCCAGCAGCCCCCCCGCAGGGGCCCTCCATTCACCCCTCCACTTT.

The chain uses TRBV28 and TRBJ1-4; 7 nucleotides line up with TRBD1. V gave up 6 bases and J gave up 7 bases; unmatched junction bases: 11. The CDR3 consists of 15 residues. The V gene's germline CDR1 is MDHEN and CDR2 SYDVKM. The CDR3 reads CASSLPTGRSEKLFF. In DNA, the CDR3 is TGTGCCAGCAGCCTCCCGACAGGGAGGAGTGAAAAACTGTTTTTT.